Listed below are T cell receptor beta chains from one sample, sequenced in a study of regulatory T cells in long-lasting Graves disease. TCRdb ran MiXCR on the multiplex PCR reads and lists one entry per CDR3 protein. The sample gives about 530,000 distinct CDR3 sequences, about 15% of which show up once; just under 25% is in the top ten. The data were also submitted as part of a second study, on T cells in Graves' hyperthyroidism and ophthalmopathy.

The sample was peripheral blood mononuclear cells (PBMCs), taken at new diagnosis, from a patient treated with antithyroid drugs. These receptors were obtained from a middle-aged woman with Graves disease. The CDR3 runs from the conserved cysteine through the conserved F or W. Fields, in order: D gene, J gene, V gene, clone size, CDR3 protein, CDR3 DNA. A D gene is named only where the DNA matches it firmly. Some rows have no size entry. The others give once, few or many, or a class for an expanded clone.

TRBD1 TRBJ1-1 TRBV19 - CASSTGQGMIPNTEAFF TGTGCCAGTAGTACCGGACAGGGGATGATCCCGAACACTGAAGCTTTCTTT
TRBD2 TRBJ2-5 TRBV4-1 - CASSGDLAGGGGETQYF TGCGCCAGCAGCGGCGACCTGGCGGGGGGGGGAGGAGAGACCCAGTACTTC
TRBD2 TRBJ2-3 TRBV30 many CAWSRLAGRTDTQYF TGTGCCTGGAGTAGGCTAGCGGGGAGAACGGATACGCAGTATTTT
TRBD1 TRBJ1-5 TRBV7-2 few CASSFTGAGQPQHF TGTGCCAGCAGCTTTACAGGGGCGGGACAGCCCCAGCATTTT
TRBD1 TRBJ1-2 TRBV12-3/TRBV12-4 many CASSLGQRGADRRYGYTF TGTGCCAGCAGTTTAGGTCAGAGGGGGGCGGACAGGCGCTATGGCTACACCTTC
- TRBJ2-1 TRBV10-3 - CAISDLGASGSYNEQFF TGTGCCATCAGTGATCTGGGGGCATCGGGCTCCTACAATGAGCAGTTCTTC
- TRBJ2-3 TRBV12-3/TRBV12-4 - CASNPGRPRTDTQYF TGTGCCAGCAACCCAGGGCGACCTCGCACAGATACGCAGTATTTT
- TRBJ1-6 TRBV28 many CASSLIGAGSPLHF TGTGCCAGCAGTTTAATAGGGGCTGGTTCACCCCTCCACTTT
- TRBJ2-5 TRBV9 few CASSASHGVLETQYF TGTGCCAGCAGCGCGAGTCATGGTGTATTAGAGACCCAGTACTTC
TRBD1 TRBJ1-5 TRBV12-3/TRBV12-4 few CASSMSRGFSNQPQHF TGTGCCAGCAGTATGTCCAGGGGGTTTAGCAATCAGCCCCAGCATTTT
TRBD1 TRBJ2-7 TRBV19 - CATTGNEQYF TGTGCCACGACAGGGAACGAGCAGTACTTC
- TRBJ2-3 TRBV20-1 - CSVTTVTDTQYF TGCAGTGTTACGACCGTCACAGATACGCAGTATTTT
- TRBJ2-3 TRBV29-1 many CSVFGGRTQYF TGCAGCGTTTTCGGAGGGAGGACGCAGTATTTT
TRBD1 TRBJ2-2 TRBV4-1 few CASSHDQGVGTGELFF TGCGCCAGCAGCCATGATCAGGGGGTGGGGACCGGGGAGCTGTTTTTT
- TRBJ2-6 TRBV30 many CAWGISGANVLTF TGTGCCTGGGGGATCTCTGGGGCCAACGTCCTGACTTTC
- TRBJ2-5 TRBV6-1 many CASRRNGKETQYF TGTGCCAGCAGGAGGAACGGGAAAGAGACCCAGTACTTC
- TRBJ2-3 TRBV2 - CASSESGGWDTQYF TGTGCCAGCAGTGAATCGGGGGGCTGGGATACGCAGTATTTT
- TRBJ2-3 TRBV6-5 many CASSFGTSDTDTQYF TGTGCCAGCAGTTTCGGGACTTCTGACACAGATACGCAGTATTTT
- TRBJ2-7 TRBV7-9 - CASSSSGVVSYEQYF TGTGCCAGCAGCTCCTCAGGGGTTGTTTCCTACGAGCAGTACTTC
- TRBJ2-7 TRBV28 many CASQEAGSYEQYF TGTGCCAGTCAGGAAGCGGGTTCCTACGAGCAGTACTTC
TRBD2 TRBJ2-3 TRBV2 many CASLAGGTDTQYF TGTGCCAGCCTAGCGGGGGGGACAGATACGCAGTATTTT
TRBD1 TRBJ2-1 TRBV20-1 many CSARATGGAVHNEQFF TGCAGTGCTAGGGCTACAGGGGGCGCCGTCCACAATGAGCAGTTCTTC
- TRBJ2-2 TRBV12-3/TRBV12-4 few CASTGARNTGELFF TGTGCCAGCACAGGGGCCCGAAACACCGGGGAGCTGTTTTTT
- TRBJ2-1 TRBV7-3 few CASSLRGGGAGNNEQFF TGTGCCAGCAGCTTAAGGGGAGGCGGGGCGGGGAACAATGAGCAGTTCTTC
- TRBJ1-1 TRBV6-5 many CASSFRVSREAFF TGTGCCAGCAGTTTCCGGGTATCCCGTGAAGCTTTCTTT
TRBD1 TRBJ1-1 TRBV3-1 many CASSRRGAGGEAFF TGTGCCAGCAGCCGGCGGGGGGCAGGGGGTGAAGCTTTCTTT
- TRBJ2-3 TRBV5-1 - CASSESTADTQYF TGCGCCAGCAGTGAGTCAACAGCAGATACGCAGTATTTT
TRBD1 TRBJ2-2 TRBV6-2/TRBV6-3 few CASGQGAGTGELFF TGTGCCAGCGGACAGGGGGCGGGCACCGGGGAGCTGTTTTTT
TRBD1 TRBJ1-2 TRBV28 many CASSNLRDRVDGYTF TGTGCCAGCAGTAACCTCCGGGACAGGGTTGATGGCTACACCTTC
- TRBJ1-6 TRBV11-3 few CASSSFNNSPLHF TGTGCCAGCAGCTCCTTTAATAATTCACCCCTCCACTTT
- TRBJ1-2 TRBV6-1 few CATRQNYGYTF TGTGCCACCAGACAGAACTATGGCTACACCTTC
- TRBJ1-1 TRBV29-1 many CSVGHGNTEAFF TGCAGCGTGGGACACGGGAACACTGAAGCTTTCTTT
TRBD2 TRBJ2-1 TRBV7-3 - CASSLTVGGTLNEQFF TGTGCCAGCAGCTTAACGGTCGGGGGGACCTTGAATGAGCAGTTCTTC
TRBD1 TRBJ1-1 TRBV5-5 few CASSLGTGSNTEAFF TGTGCCAGCAGCTTGGGGACAGGTTCTAACACTGAAGCTTTCTTT
- TRBJ2-2 TRBV7-2 - CASSLGFSTGELFF TGTGCCAGCAGCCTAGGGTTTAGCACCGGGGAGCTGTTTTTT
TRBD1 TRBJ1-5 TRBV2 - CASARQGPNQPQHF TGTGCCAGCGCCCGACAGGGACCAAATCAGCCCCAGCATTTT
TRBD1 TRBJ1-1 TRBV7-2 - CASSLVGGITEAFF TGTGCCAGCAGCTTAGTAGGGGGCATCACTGAAGCTTTCTTT
- TRBJ2-1 TRBV12-3/TRBV12-4 many CASSPDSSDEQFF TGTGCCAGCAGCCCGGACAGTAGCGATGAGCAGTTCTTC
TRBD1 TRBJ1-5 TRBV6-5 many CASSYGEGQGVNQPQHF TGTGCCAGCAGTTACGGGGAAGGACAGGGGGTAAATCAGCCCCAGCATTTT
- TRBJ1-5 TRBV28 - CATHPTGSNQPQHF TGTGCCACCCACCCGACGGGTAGCAATCAGCCCCAGCATTTT
- TRBJ1-2 TRBV7-3 few CASSPSGASGGYTF TGTGCCAGCAGCCCCTCGGGCGCCTCGGGTGGCTACACCTTC
- TRBJ1-1 TRBV18 many CASSPGWAEAFF TGTGCCAGCTCACCCGGGTGGGCTGAAGCTTTCTTT